This T cell receptor (beta chain) was profiled in a study of CD8 T cells in Susac syndrome. Trimming removed 7 bases at V and 7 bases at J, with 13 bases between. The CDR3 totals 12 residues. From germline, CDR1 is SEHNR and CDR2 FQNEAQ (reference sequence). The RNA, about 0.45 to 1 ug, was put through reverse transcription using random hexamers. Amplification of TCR beta CDR3 across 54 Vbeta and 13 Jbeta was performed with immunoSEQ multiplex PCR. A single record per CDR3 protein comes from TCRdb applying MiXCR to the immunoSEQ multiplex PCR reads. The sample includes 150,000 to 160,000 distinct CDR3 sequences, over 85% of them seen just once. Sequencing of TCR beta was carried out in blood CD8+ and CD4+ T cells. The study used treatment-naive patients who had stable or active relapsing-remitting disease as multiple sclerosis controls. Isolation of CD8+ and CD4+ T cells was performed negatively, whereas enrichment of TEMRA cells was done by FACS.

The sample comprised CD8+ T cells from PBMCs. The source is a human donor with multiple sclerosis. The rearrangement uses TRBV7-9 and TRBJ2-5; the D is unclear. This CDR3 is CASTSPSGTQYF. CDR3 coding DNA: TGTGCCAGCACCTCCCCCTCGGGGACCCAGTACTTC.